This T cell receptor (beta chain) was sequenced in a study of CD8 T cells in Susac syndrome. Random hexamers primed reverse transcription of about 0.45 to 1 ug RNA. Amplification of TCR beta CDR3 spanned 54 Vbeta and 13 Jbeta via immunoSEQ multiplex PCR. TCRdb called the immunoSEQ multiplex PCR reads again in MiXCR, with one record for every CDR3 protein. The table has fewer than 100,000 distinct CDR3 sequences, roughly 90% seen once. The germline V and J ends were trimmed by 4 bases and 2 bases, with 11 bases remaining between them. CDR3 length: 15 amino acids. Sequencing of TCR beta was performed on blood CD8+ and CD4+ T cells. Those who served as multiple sclerosis controls were treatment-naive patients with stable or active relapsing-remitting disease. TEMRA cells were enriched by FACS, and CD4+ and CD8+ T cells were negatively isolated.

The chain is built from TRBV12-3 or TRBV12-4 and TRBJ1-4; D is uncertain. The receptor was isolated from a human donor with multiple sclerosis. The sequenced material came from CD8+ T cells from PBMCs. CDR3 sequence: CASSSGVGTNEKLFF. The CDR3 DNA reads TGTGCCAGCAGTTCCGGAGTAGGTACTAATGAAAAACTGTTTTTT.